This entry describes one T cell receptor beta chain. What it recognizes is unknown. This sample stems from a study of shared clonotypes between healthy human individuals. Study-level findings and limits: Several donors had approximately 4.6% of their naive CD4 clonotypes in common. Clonotypes shared by all four donors outscored non-shared clonotypes in generation probability.

At the deep level, the assay was run. Template for every sorted-subset replicate PCR totaled around 200 ng DNA, around 32,000 T cell genomes. TCRdb's copy holds only in-frame clones and misses some; the assay was immunoSEQ multiplex PCR. The sample carries about 1.5 million clones, about 96% recorded once. V was shortened by 4 bases and J by 1 base, with 16 bases between the two germline ends. Germline CDR1 is LNHDA and CDR2 is SQIVND (reference sequence). This CDR3 is 17 amino acids long. The chain uses TRBV19 and TRBJ2-2; D possibly uses TRBD1 or TRBD2 (5 bases each). The sample consisted of naive CD4+ T cells sorted from blood. This sample's subset: CD45RA+ positively selected. The TCR was taken from a man aged 25 to 40 in good health. The CDR3 sequence: CASSSPGPLWNTGELFF. CDR3 in DNA: TGTGCCAGTAGTAGTCCGGGACCCTTGTGGAACACCGGGGAGCTGTTTTTT.